This entry lists 28 T cell receptor beta chains sequenced from one sample in a study of cytomegalovirus exposure and HLA in healthy donors. With 60 Vbeta and 13 Jbeta primers, the PCR was carried out. Sequencing used immunoSEQ multiplex PCR; TCRdb keeps in-frame clones, though not all of them. The sample lists 150,000 to 200,000 clones, 82% seen once, with less than 2% in the top ten. The sequenced sample was PBMCs. The receptors originated from a middle-aged man in good health and CMV-seronegative.

The chain is built from TRBV7-2 and TRBJ1-5; D ambiguous. V was trimmed by 5 bases and J by 3 bases, leaving 5 bases between them. This CDR3 region has 12 residues. The V gene's germline CDR1 is SGHTA and CDR2 FQGNSA. The CDR3 loop is CASSAYNQPQHF. CDR3 sequence (DNA): TGTGCCAGCAGCGCGTACAATCAGCCCCAGCATTTT.

The chain joins TRBV15 to TRBJ2-4; TRBD1 matches at 10 bases. The V and J ends lost 0 bases and 9 bases, in that order; junction bases with no gene match: 5. The CDR3 loop spans 15 amino acids. The germline CDR1 and CDR2 sequences are LNHNV and YYDKDF (reference sequence). CDR3 residues: CATSREPGQGFIQYF. The CDR3 region has the DNA TGTGCCACCAGCAGAGAGCCGGGACAGGGGTTCATTCAGTACTTC.

The chain links TRBV29-1 to TRBJ2-7, with D possibly being TRBD1 (5 bases). V was clipped by 2 bases and J by 3 bases, with 8 bases between them. The germline gives CDR1 SQVTM, CDR2 ANQGSEA. This CDR3 has 12 residues. The DNA for the CDR3 is TGCAGCGTTGAACGGCAGGGCTACGAGCAGTACTTC. It yields the protein CSVERQGYEQYF.

This chain connects TRBV11-2 to TRBJ2-5; 9 bases are shared with TRBD2. In germline, CDR1 is SGHAT, CDR2 FQNNGV. This CDR3 has 17 residues. Trimming took 0 bases from V and 5 from J; bases not matched to a gene: 10. The DNA for the CDR3 is TGTGCCAGCAGCTTAGAGTGGGCGGGGGGGCTCGGGGAGACCCAGTACTTC. Translated, it gives CASSLEWAGGLGETQYF.

The J gene is TRBJ2-7, the V gene TRBV28, with TRBD1 identical over 9 bases. In germline, CDR1 is MDHEN, CDR2 SYDVKM. This CDR3 is built from 15 residues. The ends lost 7 bases at V and 6 bases at J; junction bases unmatched: 13. This CDR3 reads CASIKGGQGSREQYF. The CDR3 DNA reads as TGTGCCAGCATCAAGGGAGGACAGGGGTCACGCGAGCAGTACTTC.

The chain's CDR3 is CASSLRESNPMYQETQYF. The DNA of the CDR3 is TGCGCCAGCAGCTTGCGGGAGAGCAACCCCATGTACCAAGAGACCCAGTACTTC. The J gene is TRBJ2-5, the V gene TRBV5-1, with D perhaps matching TRBD2 (6 bases). Trimming left V 1 base short and J 0 bases short, with 19 bases between. CDR1 is SGHRS, CDR2 YFSETQ, per germline. This CDR3 has 18 amino acids.

The V call is TRBV27, the J call TRBJ1-6; D perhaps matches TRBD1 (6 bases). The CDR3 covers 14 residues. The V and J ends lost 8 bases and 9 bases respectively, with 17 bases between them. Germline lookup yields CDR1 MNHEY and CDR2 SMNVEV (reference sequence). CDR3 nucleotides: TGTGCCAGCGCCGACAGGCGAAACATTTCACCCCTCCACTTT. Its translation: CASADRRNISPLHF.

The chain is built from TRBV2 and TRBJ1-5; a weak D match, TRBD1 (5 bases). CDR1 and CDR2 from the germline V gene are SNHLY and FYNNEI. The CDR3 is 14 amino acids. V lost 8 bases to trimming and J lost 1 base, with 12 bases between them. This CDR3 reads CASVLGPSNQPQHF. CDR3 nucleotides: TGTGCCAGCGTATTGGGGCCGAGCAATCAGCCCCAGCATTTT.

The chain recombines TRBV15 with TRBJ2-3; no reliable D call. Trimming left V 1 base short and J 2 bases short, with 7 bases between. CDR1 LNHNV and CDR2 YYDKDF come from the germline V gene (reference sequence). The CDR3 has 14 residues. DNA of the CDR3: TGTGCCACCAGCAGAGGTACTAACACAGATACGCAGTATTTT. This gives the protein CATSRGTNTDTQYF. Based on the CDR3 plus reference TRBV15 and TRBJ2-3, the full variable domain is DAMVIQNPRYQVTQFGKPVTLSCSQTLNHNVMYWYQQKSSQAPKLLFHYYDKDFNNEADTPDNFQSRRPNTSFCFLDIRSPGLGDTAMYLCATSRGTNTDTQYFGPGTRLTVL.

The chain recombines TRBV28 with TRBJ2-6, with TRBD1 identical over 8 bases. V was pared by 4 bases and J by 0 bases, with 5 bases of the junction left unmatched. This CDR3 has 17 amino acids. Germline V gives CDR1 MDHEN, CDR2 SYDVKM. CDR3 DNA sequence: TGTGCCAGCAGTTCGGGACAGGCGATCTCTGGGGCCAACGTCCTGACTTTC. Its translation: CASSSGQAISGANVLTF.

This clone was seen a single time. The chain is built from TRBV11-2 and TRBJ2-1, with D perhaps TRBD2 (6 bases). The CDR3 is 12 amino acids. CDR1 and CDR2 (germline): SGHAT, FQNNGV. The V and J ends lost 7 bases and 11 bases respectively, with 15 bases between them. CDR3 amino acids: CASTRLVAKQFF. For the CDR3, the DNA is TGTGCCAGCACCCGACTAGTAGCGAAGCAGTTCTTC.

CDR3: CASSESRLYEQYF. The CDR3 nucleotides are TGCGCCAGCAGTGAGTCGAGACTCTACGAGCAGTACTTC. This chain connects TRBV10-2 to TRBJ2-7; no clear D. Trimming shortened V by 0 bases and J by 3 bases, and 6 bases separated the two germline ends. Germline V lookup: CDR1 WSHSY, CDR2 SAAADI. The CDR3 contains 13 residues.

The rearrangement uses TRBV4-3 and TRBJ1-2; the D is unclear. The CDR3 spans 14 residues. Trimming left V 3 bases short and J 3 bases short, with 11 bases between. Per germline, CDR1 LGHNA and CDR2 YSLEER. CDR3 nucleotides: TGCGCCAGCAGCCAGAATCGGGGTGACTATGGCTACACCTTC. Encoded protein: CASSQNRGDYGYTF.

The table lists this clone with a few counts. The chain links TRBV6-1 to TRBJ1-2; perhaps TRBD1 as D (5 bases). The CDR3 is made up of 12 amino acids. Germline CDR1 MNHNS, CDR2 SASEGT. V lost 1 base and J 12 bases, leaving 12 bases between the germline ends. The CDR3: CASSEDRSRNTF. CDR3 nucleotide sequence: TGTGCCAGCAGTGAAGACAGGTCTCGGAACACCTTC.

The chain combines TRBV9 with TRBJ2-3, with 7 positions matching TRBD2. This CDR3 has 15 residues. Germline V CDR1 and CDR2: SGDLS, YYNGEE. With V trimmed by 0 bases and J by 6 bases, 7 bases remained unmatched. The CDR3 sequence is CASSVASGVGDTQYF. The CDR3 nucleotides are TGTGCCAGCAGCGTAGCCAGCGGGGTGGGGGATACGCAGTATTTT.

The chain combines TRBV10-3 with TRBJ1-2, with 8 positions matching TRBD1. This CDR3 region has 13 residues. Trimming at V came to 3 bases and at J to 6 bases, leaving 3 bases not matched to a gene. Germline V gene data show CDR1 as ENHRY and CDR2 as SYGVKD. The CDR3 sequence: CAISEGQGDGYTF. CDR3 DNA: TGTGCCATCAGTGAAGGACAGGGAGATGGCTACACCTTC.

With respect to this clone: Other DNA sequences in the sample encode the same CDR3. The chain employs TRBV2 and TRBJ1-2, with TRBD1 matching 7 bases. This CDR3 region has 12 residues. Germline V CDR1 and CDR2: SNHLY, FYNNEI. Losses at the gene ends were 5 bases for V and 4 bases for J; bases not matched to a gene: 1. The CDR3 coding sequence is TGTGCCAGCAGTCGGGACAGCTATGGCTACACCTTC. Protein sequence: CASSRDSYGYTF. Full variable domain (rest looked up from reference TRBV2 and TRBJ1-2): EPEVTQTPSHQVTQMGQEVILRCVPISNHLYFYWYRQILGQKVEFLVSFYNNEISEKSEIFDDQFSVERPDGSNFTLKIRSTKLEDSAMYFCASSRDSYGYTFGSGTRLTVV.

This chain connects TRBV6-1 to TRBJ2-1, with 9 bases identical to TRBD1. CDR3 length: 16 amino acids. Germline loops: CDR1 MNHNS, CDR2 SASEGT. Unmatched junction bases numbered 8, after V lost 4 bases and J lost 4 bases. CDR3 residues: CASSGRTGDRYNEQFF. The CDR3 region has the DNA TGTGCCAGCAGTGGGCGGACAGGGGACAGATACAATGAGCAGTTCTTC.

CDR3: CASSLWTGGNSPLHF. DNA of the CDR3: TGTGCCAGCAGCCTATGGACAGGGGGGAATTCACCCCTCCACTTT. The chain carries TRBV11-1 and TRBJ1-6, with 10 nucleotides matching TRBD1. Germline CDR1 reads SGHAT; CDR2 reads FQDESV (reference sequence). The CDR3 consists of 15 residues. V lost 5 bases, J lost 7 bases, and 5 bases stayed unmatched.

The chain joins TRBV5-4 to TRBJ2-5; D is unresolved. The CDR3 has 15 amino acids. Germline lookup yields CDR1 SGHNT and CDR2 YYREEE (reference sequence). Trimming removed 1 base at V and 2 bases at J, with 12 bases between. The CDR3 reads CASSLSVAGQETQYF. CDR3 bases: TGTGCCAGCAGCTTGTCTGTTGCAGGACAAGAGACCCAGTACTTC.

This chain connects TRBV6-6 to TRBJ1-2; D is unclear. The CDR3 totals 12 residues. Germline-derived CDR1 and CDR2 are MNHNY and SVGAGI (reference sequence). Trimming took 6 bases from V and 8 from J, leaving 13 bases between them. Here the CDR3 DNA reads TGTGCCAGCAGCAAAATCGCGGGAGGCTACACCTTC. This codes for CASSKIAGGYTF.

V usage is TRBV27 and J usage is TRBJ2-7, with 7 bases that match TRBD2. The CDR3 is 17 amino acids. V shed 1 base, J shed 0 bases, and the junction held 9 bases outside the gene matches. CDR1 MNHEY and CDR2 SMNVEV come from the germline V gene (reference sequence). The CDR3 protein is CASSLLRESPHSYEQYF. The CDR3 region has the DNA TGTGCCAGCAGTTTATTGCGGGAGTCCCCTCACTCCTACGAGCAGTACTTC.

This chain uses TRBV9 with TRBJ2-2; D is unresolved. Trimming removed 3 bases from V and 5 bases from J, with 5 bases in between. CDR1 and CDR2 (germline): SGDLS, YYNGEE. This CDR3 is built from 12 residues. The CDR3 loop reads CASSDRTGELFF. For the CDR3, the DNA is TGTGCCAGCAGCGACAGAACCGGGGAGCTGTTTTTT.

This clone was seen just once. V and J are TRBV7-3 and TRBJ1-1, with D possibly TRBD1 on 5 matching bases. The V end lost 5 bases, the J end lost 1 base, and 11 bases lay between the germline ends. Germline V gives CDR1 SGHTA, CDR2 FQGTGA. This CDR3 comprises 14 residues. CDR3 protein: CASSQRQTNTEAFF. CDR3 DNA sequence: TGTGCCAGCAGCCAACGACAGACGAACACTGAAGCTTTCTTT.

This clone was recorded once. V usage is TRBV6-4 and J usage is TRBJ2-2, with D possibly being TRBD1 (5 bases). Germline-derived CDR1 and CDR2 are MRHNA and SNTAGT. The ends were cut back, 8 bases at V and 0 bases at J, with 16 bases in the middle. This CDR3 is 16 amino acids long. CDR3 in DNA: TGTGCCAGCCGTGCAGGGATTGGATCGAACACCGGGGAGCTGTTTTTT. This translates into CASRAGIGSNTGELFF.

Regarding this clone: The same CDR3 also results from other DNA sequences found in this sample. In nucleotides, the CDR3 is TGTGCCAGTTCGCCGGGACAGGGGGCCTACGAGCAGTACTTC. It is translated as CASSPGQGAYEQYF. The rearrangement joins TRBV19 to TRBJ2-7; 11 bases are shared with TRBD1. CDR3 length: 14 amino acids. Germline values: CDR1 LNHDA, CDR2 SQIVND (reference sequence). The V and J ends lost 8 bases and 2 bases, in that order; junction bases with no gene match: 5.

This sequence joins TRBV5-6 and TRBJ1-2; the D gene is possibly TRBD1 (5 bases). The CDR3 length is 15 residues. Germline V CDR1 and CDR2: SGHDT, YYEEEE. V was cut by 1 base and J by 4 bases, with 14 bases left in between. The CDR3 nucleotides read TGTGCCAGCAGCTTGAGATCGGGGGGGGGCTATGGCTACACCTTC. Encoded protein: CASSLRSGGGYGYTF.

J is TRBJ2-1 and V is TRBV6-5; 16 bases line up with TRBD2. With V trimmed by 9 bases and J by 10 bases, 6 bases remained unmatched. Germline V gives CDR1 MNHEY, CDR2 SVGAGI. The CDR3 length is 14 residues. In nucleotides, the CDR3 is TGTGCCAGTAGACCGGGACTAGCGGGAGGGGAGCAGTTCTTC. It encodes CASRPGLAGGEQFF.